The 14 T cell receptor beta chains below were found in one sample sequenced in a study of cytomegalovirus exposure and HLA in healthy donors. It was with 60 Vbeta and 13 Jbeta primers that the PCR ran. Generated by immunoSEQ multiplex PCR, the TCRdb table keeps only in-frame clones and is missing some. The sample has more than 95,000 clones. Specimen: PBMCs. The receptors derive from a man in his thirties or forties in good health and CMV-seronegative.

J is TRBJ2-6 and V is TRBV6-6, with D possibly being TRBD2 (5 bases). Germline-derived CDR1 and CDR2 are MNHNY and SVGAGI (reference sequence). V gave up 2 bases and J gave up 4 bases, with 9 bases separating them. There are 15 residues in the CDR3. Written as DNA, the CDR3 is TGTGCCAGCAGTTACCGGGGAGAAGGGGCCAACGTCCTGACTTTC. Encoded protein: CASSYRGEGANVLTF.

The rearrangement uses TRBV11-3 and TRBJ2-1; D is perhaps TRBD2 (5 bases). Trimming took off 4 bases at V and 5 bases at J, with 15 bases between the two ends. The length of the CDR3 is 15 residues. Germline V gene lookup returns CDR1 SGHNT and CDR2 YENEEA. Written as DNA, the CDR3 is TGTGCCAGCAGCTGGACCAGCGGATCAAACAATGAGCAGTTCTTC. Translating it yields CASSWTSGSNNEQFF.

This chain links TRBV29-1 with TRBJ2-1, with D possibly TRBD1 on 5 matching bases. Germline loops: CDR1 SQVTM, CDR2 ANQGSEA. The CDR3 spans 13 residues. V gave up 1 base and J gave up 3 bases, with 7 bases separating them. CDR3 amino acids: CSVEGQYYNEQFF. CDR3 nucleotides: TGCAGCGTTGAAGGACAGTACTACAATGAGCAGTTCTTC.

The chain uses TRBV19 and TRBJ1-2; unclear D gene. The CDR3 consists of 14 residues. V shed 1 base and J shed 5 bases, with 11 bases lying between them. CDR1 LNHDA and CDR2 SQIVND come from the germline V gene (reference sequence). For the CDR3, the DNA is TGTGCCAGTAGTATAGGGCGGAGACCATATGGCTACACCTTC. Translating gives CASSIGRRPYGYTF.

The chain links TRBV5-5 to TRBJ2-3, with a weak D call TRBD2 (6 bases). The CDR3 spans 14 residues. Germline V CDR1 and CDR2: SGHKS, YYEKEE (reference sequence). Trimming stripped 7 bases from V and 1 base from J, with 13 bases between. The CDR3 nucleotides read TGTGCCAGCGCACCGGGAGCGGGCACAGATACGCAGTATTTT. Its translation: CASAPGAGTDTQYF.

The V call is TRBV19, the J call TRBJ1-2; 9 nucleotides line up with TRBD1. V was pared by 1 base and J by 4 bases, with 7 bases of the junction left unmatched. The CDR3 sequence is 16 residues long. CDR1 is LNHDA, CDR2 SQIVND, per germline (reference sequence). CDR3 in DNA: TGTGCCAGTAGTATAGTCGGGACAGGGAAAGTCTATGGCTACACCTTC. This encodes CASSIVGTGKVYGYTF.

This sequence joins TRBV5-4 and TRBJ2-2; 11 nucleotides align to TRBD2. In germline, CDR1 is SGHNT, CDR2 YYREEE (reference sequence). The V gene end was trimmed by 4 bases and the J gene end by 1 base; junction bases not matched to a gene: 3. There are 16 residues in the CDR3. The CDR3 DNA reads TGTGCCAGCAGCCGGACTAGCGGGCAGAACACCGGGGAGCTGTTTTTT. This encodes CASSRTSGQNTGELFF.

The V gene is TRBV9, the J gene TRBJ1-5; the D gene is possibly TRBD1 (6 bases). This CDR3 has 16 amino acids. Germline-derived CDR1 and CDR2 are SGDLS and YYNGEE. V was pared by 4 bases and J by 2 bases, with 16 bases between. CDR3 DNA: TGTGCCAGCAGCCCAGGGGTGGGCGGGCGCAATCAGCCCCAGCATTTT. It codes for CASSPGVGGRNQPQHF.

The CDR3 DNA reads as TGTGCCAGCAGTGAAGTAGGGGCGGGAGTCGGCGAGCAGTACTTC. Translated, it gives CASSEVGAGVGEQYF. This chain links TRBV2 with TRBJ2-5; TRBD2 agrees at 7 bases. The J call is doubtful: the DNA matches TRBJ2-7 better. CDR1 SNHLY and CDR2 FYNNEI come from the germline V gene. The CDR3 runs 15 residues.

The genes are TRBV5-6 and TRBJ1-5, with unresolved D. The CDR3 spans 13 residues. CDR1 is SGHDT and CDR2 is YYEEEE in the germline V gene. V was cut by 2 bases and J by 0 bases, with 3 bases left in between. The CDR3 region is CASSFSSNQPQHF. The CDR3 region has the DNA TGTGCCAGCAGCTTCAGTAGCAATCAGCCCCAGCATTTT.

The V gene is TRBV27, the J gene TRBJ1-1; maybe TRBD1 (5 bases). Trimming took off 6 bases at V and 1 base at J, with 18 bases between the two ends. Germline values: CDR1 MNHEY, CDR2 SMNVEV (reference sequence). This CDR3 is built from 16 residues. The CDR3 coding sequence is TGTGCCAGCAGCTTCACGCCCGGGGGGGGGAACACTGAAGCTTTCTTT. Amino acid sequence: CASSFTPGGGNTEAFF.

Here the CDR3 reads CASKARTSTDTQYF. The CDR3 DNA reads as TGTGCCAGCAAGGCGCGGACTAGCACAGATACGCAGTATTTT. The V gene is TRBV28, the J gene TRBJ2-3, with D possibly TRBD2 on 5 matching bases. The length of the CDR3 is 14 residues. V was cut by 7 bases and J by 0 bases, with 11 bases left in between. The germline gives CDR1 MDHEN, CDR2 SYDVKM.

This chain connects TRBV27 to TRBJ2-7; D perhaps matches TRBD2 (6 bases). The CDR3 is 13 amino acids. V shed 6 bases and J shed 4 bases, with 13 bases lying between them. The germline V gene encodes CDR1 MNHEY and CDR2 SMNVEV (reference sequence). In DNA form, the CDR3 reads TGTGCCAGCAGACCAACCGGGGGATACGAGCAGTACTTC. It translates to CASRPTGGYEQYF.

V is TRBV10-3 and J is TRBJ1-6; tentative D call: TRBD1 (6 bases). Trimming removed 0 bases at V and 9 bases at J, with 12 bases between. This CDR3 has 15 residues. CDR1 and CDR2 from the germline V gene are ENHRY and SYGVKD. CDR3 protein: CAISESRGEGSPLHF. In DNA form, the CDR3 reads TGTGCCATCAGTGAGTCGAGGGGGGAGGGTTCACCCCTCCACTTT.